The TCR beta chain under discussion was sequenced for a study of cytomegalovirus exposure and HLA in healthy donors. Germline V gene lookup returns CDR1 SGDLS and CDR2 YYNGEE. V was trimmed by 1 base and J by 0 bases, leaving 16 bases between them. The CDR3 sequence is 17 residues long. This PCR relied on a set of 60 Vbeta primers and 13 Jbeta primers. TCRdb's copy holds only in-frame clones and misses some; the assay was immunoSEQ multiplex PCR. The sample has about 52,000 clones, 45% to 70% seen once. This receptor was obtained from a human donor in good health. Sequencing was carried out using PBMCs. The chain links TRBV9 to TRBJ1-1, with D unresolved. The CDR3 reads CASSVTGGIGMNTEAFF. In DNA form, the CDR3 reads TGTGCCAGCAGCGTAACGGGAGGGATTGGCATGAACACTGAAGCTTTCTTT.